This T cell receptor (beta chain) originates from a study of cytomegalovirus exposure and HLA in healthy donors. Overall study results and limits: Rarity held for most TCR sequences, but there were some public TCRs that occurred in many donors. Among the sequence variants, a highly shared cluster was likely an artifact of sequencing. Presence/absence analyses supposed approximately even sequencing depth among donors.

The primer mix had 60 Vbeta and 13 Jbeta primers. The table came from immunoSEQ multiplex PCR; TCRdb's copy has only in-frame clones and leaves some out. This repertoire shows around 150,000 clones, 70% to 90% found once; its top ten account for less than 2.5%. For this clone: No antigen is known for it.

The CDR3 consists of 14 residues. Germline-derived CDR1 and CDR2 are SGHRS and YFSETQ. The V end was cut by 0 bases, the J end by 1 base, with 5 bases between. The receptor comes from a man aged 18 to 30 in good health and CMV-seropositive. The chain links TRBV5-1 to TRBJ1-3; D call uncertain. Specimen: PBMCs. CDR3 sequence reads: CASSLDISGNTIYF. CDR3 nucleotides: TGCGCCAGCAGCTTGGACATATCTGGAAACACCATATATTTT.